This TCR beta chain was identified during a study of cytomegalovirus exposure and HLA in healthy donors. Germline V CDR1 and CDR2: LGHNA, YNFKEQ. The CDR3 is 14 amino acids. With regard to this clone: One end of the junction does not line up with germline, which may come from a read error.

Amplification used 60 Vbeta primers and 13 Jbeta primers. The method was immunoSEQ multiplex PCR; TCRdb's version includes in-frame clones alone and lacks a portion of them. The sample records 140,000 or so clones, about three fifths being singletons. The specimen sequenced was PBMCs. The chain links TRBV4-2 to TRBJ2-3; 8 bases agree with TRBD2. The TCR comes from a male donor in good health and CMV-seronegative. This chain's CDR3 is CASSQGTSRDTQYF. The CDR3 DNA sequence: TGTGCCAGCAGCCAAGGGACTAGCAGAGATACGCAGTATTTT.